The present TCR beta chain was sequenced within a study of blood T cell repertoires in COVID-19 (TCRdb year 2020). Some background on the complete study: The collaborator samples originated in the United States, Italy and Spain and spanned the acute and convalescent phases of COVID-19. The material from the prospective study consisted of cDNA or gDNA derived from T cells, B-cell-depleted T cells, or PBMCs. Deeply sampled blood TCRbeta repertoires from subjects exposed to, actively infected with, or recovered from COVID-19 were included in the dataset. The repertoires were made available in a free public database intended to serve as a resource for research on the immune response to SARS-CoV-2. Samples were obtained from the ongoing ImmuneRACE study (first 160 participants) and from 1,200 or so subjects provided by 6 global collaborators. Nearly every sample came with metadata listing a de-identified subject ID, COVID-19 status, age in years and sex. Where available, HLA class I and class II types were taken from metadata supplied by the sample provider and were not determined by assay-based typing.

The CDR3 has 15 amino acids, counting the end cysteine and phenylalanine. CDR3 DNA only is kept here, 45 bases in frame from base 1. V lost 4 bases and J lost 3 bases, and the count of bases not matched to a germline gene is 7. For CDR1 and CDR2, the germline V gene lists SGHRS and YFSETQ. A word on this clone: Its antigen is currently not known. It has no much larger one-base neighbor in the sample; base qualities were not kept.

The immunoSEQ Assay, a bias-controlled multiplex PCR, was used to amplify TCRbeta CDR3 regions from genomic DNA. The authors' pipeline ran thus. Nucleated cell counts per sample were estimated from amplification of reference gene primers within the assay. Sequence reads were collapsed and filtered to measure the absolute abundance of every unique TCRbeta CDR3 rearrangement. Productive Simpson clonality was computed per sample as the square root of Simpson's diversity index over productive rearrangements. Imported from immuneACCESS, the table was reduced by TCRdb to in-frame sequences with V and J called. These copies leave out some clones; in studies compared against another copy, an unresolved V gene accounts for under half, and the cause of the remainder is not known. The DNA was the basis for D and trimming; V, J and clone size are from that table. A total of roughly 70,000 clones appear in this sample, around three quarters of them only once. The ten largest clones capture around 9.6% of the sample.

The collaborating institutions used their own protocols to collect whole blood in K2EDTA tubes. For TCRbeta analysis, collaborators shipped samples in one of three forms: frozen whole blood, isolated PBMCs, or DNA extracted from either of those sample types. On the study overall, not on this receptor specifically: The amount of clinical and demographic metadata varied by source and participant and was provided uncurated.

The chain was built from TRBV5-1 and TRBJ2-1; TRBD1 lines up with 7 middle nucleotides. The TCR comes from a human donor in a cohort sampled during active COVID-19. The source material was peripheral blood. Read as DNA, the sequence is TGCGCCAGCAGCCTCGGACAGGCACGCTACAATGAGCAGTTCTTC. It translates as CASSLGQARYNEQFF.